This is a list of T cell receptor beta chains from one sample in a study of blood T cells in healthy people across ages. TCRdb fed the 5' RACE reads into MiXCR, producing one record per CDR3 protein. This table has 700,000 to 900,000 distinct CDR3 sequences, 53% appearing once. The specimen was blood. These receptors came from a man older than 75 in good health. Each CDR3 is given with its conserved first and last residue. Each record gives: V gene, CDR3 protein.

>TRBV7-6
CASSLAGAGSSYNEQFF
>TRBV5-1
CASLTAPGNYEQYF
>TRBV11-1
CASSLDSRAKNIQYF
>TRBV7-9
CASSLALGSTLYNEQFF
>TRBV7-2
CASARGGREETQYF
>TRBV4-2
CASSQLDRRGRNEQFF
>TRBV20-1
CSARLTGTGYGYTF
>TRBV20-1
CSPPGGNYGYTF
>TRBV7-8
CASSFFGTQSSHEQYF
>TRBV2
CASSAGTSGITYEQYF